The 9 T cell receptor beta chains presented below share a single source sample, sequenced in a study of identifying expanded T cells in peripheral blood. Repertoires were generated with immunoSEQ multiplex PCR, while TCRdb's copy carries only in-frame clones and drops some. The sample yields some 91,000 clones, roughly 88% seen once. Sequencing was performed on blood. The receptor source for this set is a person aged 18 to 70 in good health.

The CDR3 DNA sequence: TGTGCCAGCAGCCAAGGAGGGCAAGAGACCCAGTACTTC. The encoded protein is CASSQGGQETQYF. V gene TRBV4-2 combines with J gene TRBJ2-5, with D possibly TRBD2 on 5 matching bases. CDR1 and CDR2 from the germline V gene are LGHNA and YNFKEQ. Between the trimmed V and J ends, which lost 1 base and 2 bases, there was a span of 5 bases. This CDR3 region has 13 residues.

V is TRBV28 and J is TRBJ2-2, with 9 positions matching TRBD1. This CDR3 has 15 residues. CDR1 and CDR2 (germline): MDHEN, SYDVKM. Germline trimming cut 5 bases from V and 5 bases from J; bases unmatched to any gene: 6. DNA for the CDR3: TGTGCCAGCAGTAGAACAGGGGGCGCAACCGGGGAGCTGTTTTTT. Protein: CASSRTGGATGELFF.

V usage is TRBV27 and J usage is TRBJ1-1; weak D call: TRBD1 (5 bases). Germline V gene data show CDR1 as MNHEY and CDR2 as SMNVEV (reference sequence). V was shortened by 5 bases and J by 3 bases, with 16 bases between the two germline ends. This CDR3 has 15 residues. CDR3 DNA sequence: TGTGCCAGCAGTAGAGATGGGGCTGGGGACACTGAAGCTTTCTTT. Its translation is CASSRDGAGDTEAFF.

The sample holds a few counts of this clone. The J gene is TRBJ1-2, the V gene TRBV6-6, with TRBD1 as a possible D gene (5 bases). Trimming took off 2 bases at V and 8 bases at J, with 15 bases between the two ends. The germline CDR1 and CDR2 sequences are MNHNY and SVGAGI (reference sequence). The CDR3 extends over 14 amino acids. CDR3 nucleotides: TGTGCCAGCAGTTACGCCCAAAGGGACCAGGGCTACACCTTC. Protein product: CASSYAQRDQGYTF.

The chain couples TRBV7-2 to TRBJ1-1; possibly TRBD1 for D (5 bases). Trimming stripped 3 bases from V and 0 bases from J, with 11 bases between. Germline V CDR1 and CDR2: SGHTA, FQGNSA. CDR3 length: 15 residues. Written as DNA, the CDR3 is TGTGCCAGCAGCTTCGGCAGGGCGGTGAACACTGAAGCTTTCTTT. Translation gives CASSFGRAVNTEAFF.

CDR3 protein: CASSLVTGEETQYF. The CDR3 DNA reads as TGTGCCAGCAGCTTAGTGACAGGGGAAGAGACCCAGTACTTC. This chain links TRBV11-2 with TRBJ2-5; the match to TRBD1 covers 8 bases. The junction had 1 base not matched to a gene; V was cut back by 1 base and J by 3 bases. Per germline, CDR1 SGHAT and CDR2 FQNNGV. This CDR3 spans 14 amino acids. The full variable domain, rest sourced from reference TRBV11-2 and TRBJ2-5, is EAGVAQSPRYKIIEKRQSVAFWCNPISGHATLYWYQQILGQGPKLLIQFQNNGVVDDSQLPKDRFSAERLKGVDSTLKIQPAKLEDSAVYLCASSLVTGEETQYFGPGTRLLVL.

The chain couples TRBV7-9 to TRBJ2-7, with D perhaps being TRBD1 or TRBD2 (5 bases each). The CDR3 is made up of 16 amino acids. The V gene's germline CDR1 is SEHNR and CDR2 FQNEAQ (reference sequence). V lost 5 bases, J lost 7 bases, and 24 bases lay in between. CDR3 in amino acids: CASSGQADNPLGEQYF. The CDR3 DNA follows: TGTGCCAGCAGCGGGCAAGCGGACAACCCCCTGGGGGAGCAGTACTTC.

The chain recombines TRBV9 with TRBJ1-1; D ambiguous. The CDR3 covers 13 residues. CDR1 SGDLS and CDR2 YYNGEE come from the germline V gene. Trimming took 1 base from V and 5 from J, leaving 9 bases between them. The CDR3 sequence is CASSVNWGTEAFF. Written as DNA, the CDR3 is TGTGCCAGCAGCGTAAACTGGGGAACTGAAGCTTTCTTT.

The CDR3 reads CASSFWAGELFF. The CDR3 nucleotides are TGTGCCAGCAGTTTCTGGGCCGGGGAGCTGTTTTTT. The rearrangement links TRBV27 to TRBJ2-2; D gene unclear. The CDR3 is 12 amino acids. V was trimmed by 3 bases and J by 6 bases, leaving 5 bases between them. Germline CDR1 MNHEY, CDR2 SMNVEV (reference sequence).